These T cell receptor beta chains were read from a single sample in a study of CD8 T cells in ankylosing spondylitis. Using its own MiXCR run on the 5' RACE reads, TCRdb lists one record per CDR3 protein. This sample has 180,000 or so distinct CDR3 sequences, with 11% found just once. Material for sequencing was blood, either unsorted or a sorted T cell fraction (not recorded which). The receptors originated from a male donor with ankylosing spondylitis or in good health (not recorded which). Each CDR3 is given with its conserved first and last residue. The D gene is left open where the match is weak. A clone size is listed for some rows: how often the clone was seen (once, few, many), or a class if it is expanded.

j_call: TRBJ2-3
v_call: TRBV25-1
d_call: .
clone_size: .
cdr3_aa: CASSEWRQGTDTQYF
cdr3_nt: TGTGCCAGCAGTGAGTGGCGACAAGGCACAGATACGCAGTATTTT

j_call: TRBJ2-5
v_call: TRBV11-2
d_call: .
clone_size: .
cdr3_aa: CASSLQGITETQYF
cdr3_nt: TGTGCCAGCAGCTTACAGGGAATAACCGAGACCCAGTACTTC

j_call: TRBJ2-7
v_call: TRBV27
d_call: .
clone_size: .
cdr3_aa: CASSLFGSYEQYF
cdr3_nt: TGTGCCAGCAGTTTATTCGGGAGTTACGAGCAGTACTTC

j_call: TRBJ2-1
v_call: TRBV11-2
d_call: .
clone_size: many
cdr3_aa: CASSFLDNEQFF
cdr3_nt: TGTGCCAGCAGCTTTCTCGACAATGAGCAGTTCTTC

j_call: TRBJ2-5
v_call: TRBV29-1
d_call: .
clone_size: many
cdr3_aa: CSVDYGGETQYF
cdr3_nt: TGCAGCGTTGATTACGGGGGAGAGACCCAGTACTTC

j_call: TRBJ2-1
v_call: TRBV19
d_call: TRBD2
clone_size: few
cdr3_aa: CASSETSGSGRFF
cdr3_nt: TGTGCCAGTAGCGAGACTAGCGGTTCAGGGAGATTCTTC

j_call: TRBJ2-7
v_call: TRBV30
d_call: .
clone_size: .
cdr3_aa: CAWRIPGPSDYEQYF
cdr3_nt: TGTGCCTGGAGGATACCCGGGCCTTCGGATTACGAGCAGTACTTC

j_call: TRBJ2-7
v_call: TRBV11-2
d_call: TRBD2
clone_size: many
cdr3_aa: CASSLGTSGTYEQYF
cdr3_nt: TGTGCCAGCAGCTTAGGGACTAGCGGTACCTACGAGCAGTACTTC

j_call: TRBJ2-1
v_call: TRBV7-8
d_call: .
clone_size: .
cdr3_aa: CASSLELVNEQFF
cdr3_nt: TGTGCCAGCAGCTTAGAACTAGTTAATGAGCAGTTCTTC

j_call: TRBJ2-1
v_call: TRBV24-1
d_call: .
clone_size: few
cdr3_aa: CATSGTSHNEQFF
cdr3_nt: TGTGCCACCAGCGGGACTTCCCACAATGAGCAGTTCTTC

j_call: TRBJ2-3
v_call: TRBV20-1
d_call: TRBD2
clone_size: many
cdr3_aa: CSATSGSMDTQYF
cdr3_nt: TGCAGTGCCACTAGCGGGAGTATGGATACGCAGTATTTT

j_call: TRBJ2-7
v_call: TRBV20-1
d_call: TRBD1
clone_size: many
cdr3_aa: CSARPGDRANEQYF
cdr3_nt: TGCAGTGCTAGACCAGGGGACAGGGCCAACGAGCAGTACTTC

j_call: TRBJ2-3
v_call: TRBV9
d_call: TRBD2
clone_size: many
cdr3_aa: CASSVHSGVTDTQYF
cdr3_nt: TGTGCCAGCAGCGTACATAGCGGGGTCACAGATACGCAGTATTTT

j_call: TRBJ1-1
v_call: TRBV15
d_call: TRBD1
clone_size: few
cdr3_aa: CATSRERDRGRLNTEAFF
cdr3_nt: TGTGCCACCAGCAGAGAACGGGACAGGGGTAGGCTGAACACTGAAGCTTTCTTT

j_call: TRBJ2-1
v_call: TRBV15
d_call: .
clone_size: .
cdr3_aa: CATSREASYNEQFF
cdr3_nt: TGTGCCACCAGCAGAGAAGCCTCCTACAATGAGCAGTTCTTC

j_call: TRBJ1-2
v_call: TRBV4-3
d_call: .
clone_size: few
cdr3_aa: CASSPTSGVTNYGYTF
cdr3_nt: TGCGCCAGCAGCCCGACCTCAGGGGTTACCAACTATGGCTACACCTTC

j_call: TRBJ1-6
v_call: TRBV5-1
d_call: .
clone_size: many
cdr3_aa: CASSPYNSPLHF
cdr3_nt: TGCGCCAGCAGCCCCTACAATTCACCCCTCCACTTT

j_call: TRBJ1-4
v_call: TRBV6-2/TRBV6-3
d_call: TRBD1
clone_size: .
cdr3_aa: CASSLPTWTGGATEEKLFF
cdr3_nt: TGTGCCAGCAGTCTCCCTACGTGGACAGGGGGCGCAACCGAAGAAAAACTGTTTTTT

j_call: TRBJ2-1
v_call: TRBV10-3
d_call: TRBD2
clone_size: .
cdr3_aa: CAISDPGTSGSNEQFF
cdr3_nt: TGTGCCATCAGTGATCCCGGGACTAGCGGGAGTAATGAGCAGTTCTTC

j_call: TRBJ2-5
v_call: TRBV20-1
d_call: .
clone_size: many
cdr3_aa: CSAATGGAWAQYF
cdr3_nt: TGCAGTGCTGCGACGGGCGGGGCCTGGGCCCAGTACTTC

j_call: TRBJ1-2
v_call: TRBV14
d_call: .
clone_size: few
cdr3_aa: CASSQDAGARGYTF
cdr3_nt: TGTGCCAGCAGCCAAGATGCAGGGGCGAGGGGCTACACCTTC

j_call: TRBJ2-6
v_call: TRBV20-1
d_call: .
clone_size: .
cdr3_aa: CSAPLSGANVLTF
cdr3_nt: TGCAGTGCTCCACTCTCTGGGGCCAACGTCCTGACTTTC

j_call: TRBJ2-2
v_call: TRBV5-1
d_call: .
clone_size: many
cdr3_aa: CASSLAVVFSGLNTGELFF
cdr3_nt: TGCGCCAGCAGCTTGGCGGTTGTCTTCTCCGGTCTGAACACCGGGGAGCTGTTTTTT

j_call: TRBJ1-5
v_call: TRBV6-1
d_call: TRBD1
clone_size: many
cdr3_aa: CASSRGQGNNQPQHF
cdr3_nt: TGTGCCAGCAGTCGGGGACAGGGGAATAATCAGCCCCAGCATTTT

j_call: TRBJ2-3
v_call: TRBV7-6
d_call: TRBD2
clone_size: many
cdr3_aa: CASSLGGGGRFGSDTQYF
cdr3_nt: TGTGCCAGCAGCTTAGGTGGCGGGGGGCGATTCGGGTCAGATACGCAGTATTTT

j_call: TRBJ2-5
v_call: TRBV24-1
d_call: TRBD1
clone_size: many
cdr3_aa: CATSDFGTEYQETQYF
cdr3_nt: TGTGCCACCAGTGATTTCGGGACAGAGTACCAAGAGACCCAGTACTTC

j_call: TRBJ2-7
v_call: TRBV5-1
d_call: .
clone_size: many
cdr3_aa: CASSLHSLGTYEQYF
cdr3_nt: TGCGCCAGCAGCTTACACTCCTTGGGGACCTACGAGCAGTACTTC

j_call: TRBJ1-1
v_call: TRBV6-5
d_call: .
clone_size: .
cdr3_aa: CASSYDTRYGGAFF
cdr3_nt: TGTGCCAGCAGTTACGACACCAGGTATGGGGGTGCTTTCTTT

j_call: TRBJ2-1
v_call: TRBV27
d_call: TRBD1
clone_size: many
cdr3_aa: CASSFGDRENEQFF
cdr3_nt: TGTGCCAGCAGTTTCGGGGACAGGGAGAATGAGCAGTTCTTC

j_call: TRBJ2-2
v_call: TRBV12-3/TRBV12-4
d_call: .
clone_size: many
cdr3_aa: CASSPSVANTGELFF
cdr3_nt: TGTGCCAGCAGTCCAAGTGTGGCGAACACCGGGGAGCTGTTTTTT

j_call: TRBJ2-5
v_call: TRBV29-1
d_call: .
clone_size: many
cdr3_aa: CSVETGVETQYF
cdr3_nt: TGCAGCGTTGAAACGGGGGTGGAGACCCAGTACTTC

j_call: TRBJ2-4
v_call: TRBV6-5
d_call: .
clone_size: many
cdr3_aa: CASSSPLAKNIQYF
cdr3_nt: TGTGCCAGCAGTTCCCCGTTAGCCAAAAACATTCAGTACTTC

j_call: TRBJ2-3
v_call: TRBV5-6
d_call: TRBD2
clone_size: few
cdr3_aa: CASSLGTSGGIYTQYF
cdr3_nt: TGTGCCAGCAGCTTGGGGACTAGCGGGGGGATCTATACGCAGTATTTT

j_call: TRBJ1-6
v_call: TRBV7-2
d_call: .
clone_size: few
cdr3_aa: CASSSSGGRLGNSPLHF
cdr3_nt: TGTGCCAGCAGCTCGAGCGGGGGGCGCCTCGGTAATTCACCCCTCCACTTT

j_call: TRBJ1-6
v_call: TRBV12-3/TRBV12-4
d_call: .
clone_size: .
cdr3_aa: CASSLRTGFNSPLHF
cdr3_nt: TGTGCCAGCAGTCTCCGGACGGGATTTAATTCACCCCTCCACTTT

j_call: TRBJ2-7
v_call: TRBV27
d_call: TRBD1
clone_size: many
cdr3_aa: CASSLGQGISYEQYF
cdr3_nt: TGTGCCAGCAGTTTAGGACAGGGGATAAGTTACGAGCAGTACTTC

j_call: TRBJ2-7
v_call: TRBV6-1
d_call: .
clone_size: .
cdr3_aa: CASNPSRDPAYEQYF
cdr3_nt: TGTGCCAGCAACCCTAGCCGGGACCCGGCCTACGAGCAGTACTTC

j_call: TRBJ1-2
v_call: TRBV6-2/TRBV6-3
d_call: .
clone_size: many
cdr3_aa: CASSYREAFYYGYTF
cdr3_nt: TGTGCCAGCAGTTACCGGGAGGCCTTTTACTATGGCTACACCTTC

j_call: TRBJ1-1
v_call: TRBV5-1
d_call: TRBD1
clone_size: .
cdr3_aa: CASSAGQGGLEAFF
cdr3_nt: TGCGCCAGCAGCGCGGGACAGGGCGGACTTGAAGCTTTCTTT

j_call: TRBJ2-2
v_call: TRBV20-1
d_call: .
clone_size: many
cdr3_aa: CSACTLENTGELFF
cdr3_nt: TGCAGTGCCTGCACCTTAGAAAACACCGGGGAGCTGTTTTTT

j_call: TRBJ1-1
v_call: TRBV10-3
d_call: TRBD1
clone_size: .
cdr3_aa: CAISGGQGSEAFF
cdr3_nt: TGTGCCATCAGCGGGGGACAGGGGTCTGAAGCTTTCTTT

j_call: TRBJ1-2
v_call: TRBV7-2
d_call: TRBD1
clone_size: few
cdr3_aa: CASSTSGTGRHGYTF
cdr3_nt: TGTGCCAGCAGCACATCCGGGACAGGGAGGCATGGCTACACCTTC

j_call: TRBJ1-2
v_call: TRBV12-3/TRBV12-4
d_call: .
clone_size: many
cdr3_aa: CASSLNSVNYGYTF
cdr3_nt: TGTGCCAGCAGTTTAAACAGCGTCAACTATGGCTACACCTTC

j_call: TRBJ2-5
v_call: TRBV20-1
d_call: .
clone_size: few
cdr3_aa: CSASRSGRVETQYF
cdr3_nt: TGCAGTGCTTCGAGATCAGGACGTGTAGAGACCCAGTACTTC

j_call: TRBJ2-1
v_call: TRBV4-1
d_call: .
clone_size: many
cdr3_aa: CASSRPSERTYNEQFF
cdr3_nt: TGCGCCAGCAGCCGCCCTTCGGAGCGGACGTACAATGAGCAGTTCTTC

j_call: TRBJ2-7
v_call: TRBV20-1
d_call: TRBD1
clone_size: many
cdr3_aa: CSARQGAHEQYF
cdr3_nt: TGCAGTGCTAGACAGGGGGCCCACGAGCAGTACTTC

j_call: TRBJ1-5
v_call: TRBV6-2/TRBV6-3
d_call: .
clone_size: many
cdr3_aa: CASSYSRSQPQHF
cdr3_nt: TGTGCCAGCAGTTACTCTAGGAGCCAGCCCCAGCATTTT

j_call: TRBJ1-5
v_call: TRBV2
d_call: TRBD1
clone_size: few
cdr3_aa: CASLLEDRSKPQHF
cdr3_nt: TGTGCCAGCCTCCTTGAGGACAGGAGTAAGCCCCAGCATTTT

j_call: TRBJ2-1
v_call: TRBV4-2
d_call: TRBD2
clone_size: .
cdr3_aa: CASSQGTSGSGEQFF
cdr3_nt: TGTGCCAGCAGCCAGGGGACTAGCGGGAGCGGTGAGCAGTTCTTC

j_call: TRBJ1-1
v_call: TRBV20-1
d_call: .
clone_size: many
cdr3_aa: CSAGPLEVTEAFF
cdr3_nt: TGCAGTGCTGGGCCATTGGAAGTCACTGAAGCTTTCTTT

j_call: TRBJ1-2
v_call: TRBV24-1
d_call: .
clone_size: .
cdr3_aa: CATSGTGPYGYTF
cdr3_nt: TGTGCCACCAGTGGAACAGGCCCCTATGGCTACACCTTC

j_call: TRBJ2-3
v_call: TRBV20-1
d_call: .
clone_size: many
cdr3_aa: CSEKHSTDTQYF
cdr3_nt: TGCAGTGAGAAACATTCCACAGATACGCAGTATTTT

j_call: TRBJ2-2
v_call: TRBV6-5
d_call: .
clone_size: many
cdr3_aa: CASSYSSQTGELFF
cdr3_nt: TGTGCCAGCAGTTACTCGTCGCAGACCGGGGAGCTGTTTTTT

j_call: TRBJ2-3
v_call: TRBV5-5
d_call: .
clone_size: many
cdr3_aa: CASSYGPITDTQYF
cdr3_nt: TGTGCCAGCAGTTATGGACCGATCACAGATACGCAGTATTTT

j_call: TRBJ1-2
v_call: TRBV5-1
d_call: .
clone_size: many
cdr3_aa: CASSSATDSYGYTF
cdr3_nt: TGCGCCAGCAGCTCCGCCACCGACAGTTATGGCTACACCTTC

j_call: TRBJ1-3
v_call: TRBV9
d_call: TRBD1
clone_size: many
cdr3_aa: CASSEQTGGRSGNTIYF
cdr3_nt: TGTGCCAGCAGCGAACAAACAGGGGGACGCTCTGGAAACACCATATATTTT

j_call: TRBJ2-2
v_call: TRBV12-3/TRBV12-4
d_call: .
clone_size: .
cdr3_aa: CASSHRELFF
cdr3_nt: TGTGCCAGCAGCCATCGGGAGCTGTTTTTT

j_call: TRBJ1-4
v_call: TRBV4-1
d_call: .
clone_size: many
cdr3_aa: CASSQAGAGSEKLFF
cdr3_nt: TGCGCCAGCAGCCAAGCAGGGGCGGGTAGTGAAAAACTGTTTTTT

j_call: TRBJ1-4
v_call: TRBV6-1
d_call: .
clone_size: .
cdr3_aa: CAAIEPGWGEKLFF
cdr3_nt: TGTGCCGCGATCGAGCCGGGATGGGGTGAAAAACTGTTTTTT